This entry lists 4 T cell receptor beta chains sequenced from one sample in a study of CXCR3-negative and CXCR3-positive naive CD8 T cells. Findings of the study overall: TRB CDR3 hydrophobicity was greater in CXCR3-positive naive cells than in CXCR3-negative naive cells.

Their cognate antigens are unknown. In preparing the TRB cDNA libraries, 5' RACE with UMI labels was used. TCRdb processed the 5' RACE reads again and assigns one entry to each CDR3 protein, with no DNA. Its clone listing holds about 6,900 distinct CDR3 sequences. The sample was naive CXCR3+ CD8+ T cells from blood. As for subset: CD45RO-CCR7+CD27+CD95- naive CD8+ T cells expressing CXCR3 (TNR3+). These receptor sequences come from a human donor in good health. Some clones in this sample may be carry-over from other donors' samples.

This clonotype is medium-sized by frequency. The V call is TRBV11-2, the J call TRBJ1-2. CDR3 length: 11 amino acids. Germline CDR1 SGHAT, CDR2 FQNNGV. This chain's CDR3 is CASSLDQVYTF. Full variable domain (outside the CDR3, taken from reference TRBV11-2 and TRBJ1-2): EAGVAQSPRYKIIEKRQSVAFWCNPISGHATLYWYQQILGQGPKLLIQFQNNGVVDDSQLPKDRFSAERLKGVDSTLKIQPAKLEDSAVYLCASSLDQVYTFGSGTRLTVV.

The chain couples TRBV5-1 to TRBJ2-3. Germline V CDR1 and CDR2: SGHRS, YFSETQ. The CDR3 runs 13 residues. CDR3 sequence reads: CASSWGDTDTQYF.

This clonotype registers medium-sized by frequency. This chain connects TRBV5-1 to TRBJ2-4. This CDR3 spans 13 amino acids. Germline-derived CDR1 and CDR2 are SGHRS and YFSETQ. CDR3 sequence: CASSLAGKNIQYF.

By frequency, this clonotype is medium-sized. CDR3 loop: CASSLETSGRADSTDTQYF. The chain carries TRBV28 and TRBJ2-3; without DNA, the TCRdb call of TRBD2 cannot be checked. CDR3 length: 19 amino acids. Germline V gene sequence: CDR1 MDHEN, CDR2 SYDVKM.